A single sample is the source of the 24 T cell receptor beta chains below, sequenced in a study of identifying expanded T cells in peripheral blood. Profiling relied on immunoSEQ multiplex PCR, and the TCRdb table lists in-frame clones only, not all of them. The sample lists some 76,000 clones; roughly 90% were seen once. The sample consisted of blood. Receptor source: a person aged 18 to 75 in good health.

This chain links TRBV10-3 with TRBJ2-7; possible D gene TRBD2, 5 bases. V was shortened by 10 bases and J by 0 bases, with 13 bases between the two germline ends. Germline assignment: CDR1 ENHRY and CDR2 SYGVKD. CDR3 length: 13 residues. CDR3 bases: TGTGCCACCATGCCGGGAAGCTCCTACGAGCAGTACTTC. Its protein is CATMPGSSYEQYF.

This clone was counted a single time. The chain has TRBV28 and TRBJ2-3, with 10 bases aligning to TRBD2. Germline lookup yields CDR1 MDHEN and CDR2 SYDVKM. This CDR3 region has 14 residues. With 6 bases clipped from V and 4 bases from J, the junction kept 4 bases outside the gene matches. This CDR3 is CASRTSGLPDTQYF. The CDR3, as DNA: TGTGCCAGCAGGACTAGCGGGCTCCCAGATACGCAGTATTTT.

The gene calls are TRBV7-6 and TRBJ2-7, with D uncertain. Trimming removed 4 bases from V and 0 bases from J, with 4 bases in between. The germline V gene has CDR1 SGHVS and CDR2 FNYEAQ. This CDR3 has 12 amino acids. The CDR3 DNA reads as TGTGCCAGCAGCTCCAACTCCTACGAGCAGTACTTC. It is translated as CASSSNSYEQYF.

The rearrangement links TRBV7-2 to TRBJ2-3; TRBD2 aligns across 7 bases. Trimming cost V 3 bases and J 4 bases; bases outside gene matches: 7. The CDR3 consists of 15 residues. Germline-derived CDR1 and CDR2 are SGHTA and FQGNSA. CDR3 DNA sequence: TGTGCCAGCAGCTTGGCCGGACTAGTACCAGATACGCAGTATTTT. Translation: CASSLAGLVPDTQYF.

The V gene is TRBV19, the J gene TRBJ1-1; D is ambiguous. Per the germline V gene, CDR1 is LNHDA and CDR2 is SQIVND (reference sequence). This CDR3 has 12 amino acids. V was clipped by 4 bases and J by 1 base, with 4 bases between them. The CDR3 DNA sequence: TGTGCCAGTAGTAAACCGAACACTGAAGCTTTCTTT. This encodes CASSKPNTEAFF.

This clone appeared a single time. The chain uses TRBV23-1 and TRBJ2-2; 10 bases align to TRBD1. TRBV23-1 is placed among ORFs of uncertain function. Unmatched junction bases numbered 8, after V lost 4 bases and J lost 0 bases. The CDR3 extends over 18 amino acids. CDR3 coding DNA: TGCGCCAGCAGTCGGGGGGACAGGGGCCACCCGAACACCGGGGAGCTGTTTTTT. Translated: CASSRGDRGHPNTGELFF.

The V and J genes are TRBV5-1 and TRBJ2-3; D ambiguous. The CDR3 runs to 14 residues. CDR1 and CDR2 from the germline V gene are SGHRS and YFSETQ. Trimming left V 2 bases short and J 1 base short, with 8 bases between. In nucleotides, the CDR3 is TGCGCCAGCAGCTTAGGTCAACGCACAGATACGCAGTATTTT. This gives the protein CASSLGQRTDTQYF.

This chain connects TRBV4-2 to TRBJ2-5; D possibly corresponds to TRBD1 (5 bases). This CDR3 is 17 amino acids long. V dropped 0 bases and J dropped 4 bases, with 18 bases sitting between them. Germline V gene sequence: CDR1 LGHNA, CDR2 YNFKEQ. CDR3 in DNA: TGTGCCAGCAGCCAAGAACGGGCAAGGGGTCGGGTAGAGACCCAGTACTTC. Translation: CASSQERARGRVETQYF.

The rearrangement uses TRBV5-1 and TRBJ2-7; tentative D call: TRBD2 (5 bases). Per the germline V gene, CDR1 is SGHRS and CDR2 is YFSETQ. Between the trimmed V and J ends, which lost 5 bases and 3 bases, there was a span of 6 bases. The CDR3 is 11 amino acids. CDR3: CASRGDYEQYF. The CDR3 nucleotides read TGCGCCAGCAGGGGAGACTACGAGCAGTACTTC.

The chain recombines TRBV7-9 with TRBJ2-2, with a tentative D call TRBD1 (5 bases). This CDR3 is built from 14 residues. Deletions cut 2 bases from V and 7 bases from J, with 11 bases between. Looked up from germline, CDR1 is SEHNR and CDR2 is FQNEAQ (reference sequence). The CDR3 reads CASSLQGSDGELFF. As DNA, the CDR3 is TGTGCCAGCAGCTTACAGGGATCTGACGGGGAGCTGTTTTTT.

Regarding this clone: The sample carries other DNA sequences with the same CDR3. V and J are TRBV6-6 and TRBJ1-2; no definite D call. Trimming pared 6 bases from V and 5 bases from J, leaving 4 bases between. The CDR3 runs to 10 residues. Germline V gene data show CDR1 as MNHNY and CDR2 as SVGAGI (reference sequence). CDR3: CASREYGYTF. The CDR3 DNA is TGTGCCAGCAGAGAATATGGCTACACCTTC.

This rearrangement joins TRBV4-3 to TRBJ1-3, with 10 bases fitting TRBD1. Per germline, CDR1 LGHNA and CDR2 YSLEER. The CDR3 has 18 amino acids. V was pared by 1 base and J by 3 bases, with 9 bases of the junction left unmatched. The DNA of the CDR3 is TGCGCCAGCAGCCAAGTCCCCGACAGGGGGCTGGGTGGAAACACCATATATTTT. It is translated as CASSQVPDRGLGGNTIYF.

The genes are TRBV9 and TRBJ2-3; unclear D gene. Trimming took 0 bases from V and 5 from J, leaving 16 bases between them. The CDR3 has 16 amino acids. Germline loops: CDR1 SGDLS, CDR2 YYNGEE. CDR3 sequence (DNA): TGTGCCAGCAGCGTAGTGCCCGAACTGAGAGGAGATACGCAGTATTTT. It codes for CASSVVPELRGDTQYF.

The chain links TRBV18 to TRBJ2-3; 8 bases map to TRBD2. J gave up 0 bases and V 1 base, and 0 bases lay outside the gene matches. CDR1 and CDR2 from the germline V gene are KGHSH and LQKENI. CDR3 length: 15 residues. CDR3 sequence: CASSPLAGSTDTQYF. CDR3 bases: TGTGCCAGCTCACCACTAGCGGGGAGCACAGATACGCAGTATTTT.

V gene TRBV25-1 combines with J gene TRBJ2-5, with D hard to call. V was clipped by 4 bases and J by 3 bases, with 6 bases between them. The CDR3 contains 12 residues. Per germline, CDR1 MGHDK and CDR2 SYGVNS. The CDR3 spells CASSGHEETQYF. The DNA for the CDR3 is TGTGCCAGCAGTGGTCACGAAGAGACCCAGTACTTC.

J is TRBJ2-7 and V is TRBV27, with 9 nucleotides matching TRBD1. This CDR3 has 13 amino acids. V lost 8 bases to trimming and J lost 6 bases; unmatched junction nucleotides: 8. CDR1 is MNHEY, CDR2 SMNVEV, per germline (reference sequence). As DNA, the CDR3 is TGTGCCAGCGGCGGACAGGGGACCTTCGAGCAGTACTTC. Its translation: CASGGQGTFEQYF.

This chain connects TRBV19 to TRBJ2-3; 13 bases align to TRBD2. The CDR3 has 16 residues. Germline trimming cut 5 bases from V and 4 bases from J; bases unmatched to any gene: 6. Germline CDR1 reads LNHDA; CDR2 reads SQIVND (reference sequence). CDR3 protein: CASSARLAGGADTQYF. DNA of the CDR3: TGTGCCAGTAGTGCCAGACTAGCGGGGGGAGCAGATACGCAGTATTTT.

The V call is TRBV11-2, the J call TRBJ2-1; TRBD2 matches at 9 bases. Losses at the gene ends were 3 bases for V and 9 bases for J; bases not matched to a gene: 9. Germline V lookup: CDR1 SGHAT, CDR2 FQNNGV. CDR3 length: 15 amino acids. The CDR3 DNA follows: TGTGCCAGCAGCTTCCACGCGGGGGGGCCTGTTGAGCAGTTCTTC. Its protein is CASSFHAGGPVEQFF.

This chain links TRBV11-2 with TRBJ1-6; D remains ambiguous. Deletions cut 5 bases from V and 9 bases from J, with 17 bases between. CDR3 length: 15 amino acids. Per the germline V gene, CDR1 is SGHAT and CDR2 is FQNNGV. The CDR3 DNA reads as TGTGCCAGCAGCACGAACAGTGGAAGCGGTTCACCCCTCCACTTT. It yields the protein CASSTNSGSGSPLHF.

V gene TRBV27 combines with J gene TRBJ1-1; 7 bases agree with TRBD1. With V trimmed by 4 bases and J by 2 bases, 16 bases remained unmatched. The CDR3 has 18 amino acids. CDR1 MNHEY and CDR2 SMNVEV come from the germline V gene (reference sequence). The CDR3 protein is CASSSSGETRGFNTEAFF. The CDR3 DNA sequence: TGTGCCAGCAGTTCCTCGGGGGAGACCAGGGGGTTTAACACTGAAGCTTTCTTT.

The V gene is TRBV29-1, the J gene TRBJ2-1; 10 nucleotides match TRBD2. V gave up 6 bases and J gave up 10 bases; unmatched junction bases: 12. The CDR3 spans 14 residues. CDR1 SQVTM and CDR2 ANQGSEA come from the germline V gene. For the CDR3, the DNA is TGCAGCGTGCTGGGGCCTAGCGGGAGTTGGGAGCAGTTCTTC. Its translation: CSVLGPSGSWEQFF.

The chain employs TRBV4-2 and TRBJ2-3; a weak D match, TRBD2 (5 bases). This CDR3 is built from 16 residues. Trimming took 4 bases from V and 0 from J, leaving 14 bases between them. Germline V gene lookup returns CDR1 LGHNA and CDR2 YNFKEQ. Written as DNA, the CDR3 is TGTGCCAGCAGCCCCGGAAGGTCGGGGAGCACAGATACGCAGTATTTT. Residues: CASSPGRSGSTDTQYF.

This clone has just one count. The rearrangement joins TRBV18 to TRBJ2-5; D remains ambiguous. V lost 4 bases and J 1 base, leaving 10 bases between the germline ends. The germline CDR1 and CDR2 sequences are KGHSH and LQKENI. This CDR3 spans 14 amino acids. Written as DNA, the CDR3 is TGTGCCAGCTCACGAGAACAGATCCAAGAGACCCAGTACTTC. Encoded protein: CASSREQIQETQYF.

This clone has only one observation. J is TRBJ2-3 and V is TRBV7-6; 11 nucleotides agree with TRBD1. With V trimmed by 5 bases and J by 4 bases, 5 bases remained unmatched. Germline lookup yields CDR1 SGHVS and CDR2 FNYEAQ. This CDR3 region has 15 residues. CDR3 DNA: TGTGCCAGCAGCGACTGGACAGGGGGCGCAGATACGCAGTATTTT. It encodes CASSDWTGGADTQYF.